This entry describes one T cell receptor beta chain. Its antigen remains unknown. Exclusion of a patient followed from autoimmune disease history or systemic immunosuppression. Trimming shortened V by 6 bases and J by 3 bases, and 15 bases separated the two germline ends. Germline CDR1 and CDR2: LNHDA and SQIVND (reference sequence). There are 15 residues in the CDR3. The data originate from a study of OX40 agonist ivuxolimab in advanced cancers. Study details: Dose-escalation patients had hepatocellular carcinoma, melanoma, renal cell or head and neck cancer. Patients achieving partial responses numbered three: one hepatocellular carcinoma case and two cutaneous melanoma cases. Notes on the study in general: Researchers did not determine the expanded peripheral T cells' antigen specificity.

Sequencing was performed with immunoSEQ multiplex PCR; in TCRdb, only in-frame clones are kept and a portion is missing. The sample contains fewer than 65,000 clones, 90% to 95% of which appear only once. This rearrangement joins TRBV19 to TRBJ1-5; D might be TRBD1 (6 bases). The sample consisted of CD4+ or CD8+ T cells sorted from blood, taken in a trial of the OX40 agonist ivuxolimab. This sequence was found in an adult with an advanced solid tumor such as melanoma, head and neck, liver or kidney cancer. CDR3 region: CASSLGGSYNQPQHF. The CDR3 nucleotides read TGTGCCAGTAGCCTTGGGGGCAGTTACAATCAGCCCCAGCATTTT.